The 13 T cell receptor beta chains below were found in one sample sequenced in a study of shared clonotypes between healthy human individuals. Repertoires were generated with immunoSEQ multiplex PCR, while TCRdb's copy carries only in-frame clones and drops some. Counted here are about 1.5 million clones, around 98% occurring once; the ten biggest clones make up 0.45%. The specimen was naive CD4+ T cells sorted from blood. The subset denotes: CD45RA+ positively selected. The source is a man aged 30 to 45 in good health.

The chain is built from TRBV4-3 and TRBJ2-5; TRBD2 is a possible D gene (5 bases). Germline values: CDR1 LGHNA, CDR2 YSLEER. The CDR3 covers 15 residues. With 0 bases removed from V and 0 bases from J, the gap between germline ends came to 8 bases. The chain's CDR3 is CASSQDRRNQETQYF. CDR3 DNA: TGCGCCAGCAGCCAAGATAGGAGGAACCAAGAGACCCAGTACTTC.

J is TRBJ1-2 and V is TRBV27, with TRBD1 as a possible D gene (5 bases). Per the germline V gene, CDR1 is MNHEY and CDR2 is SMNVEV (reference sequence). The CDR3 runs to 14 residues. With 10 bases removed from V and 1 base from J, the gap between germline ends came to 16 bases. CDR3 sequence (DNA): TGTGCCACCGCCCGACAGCCAAATAACTATGGCTACACCTTC. This sequence encodes CATARQPNNYGYTF.

In its sample, this clone was seen once. This rearrangement joins TRBV7-6 to TRBJ2-7, with D possibly matching TRBD2 (6 bases). The CDR3 consists of 13 residues. The V and J ends lost 5 bases and 6 bases respectively, with 14 bases between them. Germline V gives CDR1 SGHVS, CDR2 FNYEAQ. The CDR3 DNA follows: TGTGCCAGCAGCCCCGACGGGAGCCTCGAGCAGTACTTC. Translating it yields CASSPDGSLEQYF.

As regards this clone: Other DNA sequences in this specimen translate into the identical CDR3. V gene TRBV19 combines with J gene TRBJ2-5; 13 bases are shared with TRBD2. Germline V gene data show CDR1 as LNHDA and CDR2 as SQIVND (reference sequence). The J segment lost 1 base and the V segment lost 1 base, leaving 0 bases of the junction unmatched. The CDR3 runs 16 residues. The CDR3 loop is CASSIGLAGGQETQYF. In DNA, the CDR3 is TGTGCCAGTAGTATAGGACTAGCGGGAGGCCAAGAGACCCAGTACTTC. Drawing the rest from reference TRBV19 and TRBJ2-5, the complete variable domain is DGGITQSPKYLFRKEGQNVTLSCEQNLNHDAMYWYRQDPGQGLRLIYYSQIVNDFQKGDIAEGYSVSREKKESFPLTVTSAQKNPTAFYLCASSIGLAGGQETQYFGPGTRLLVL.

Points on this clone: Other DNA sequences in this sample translate to the same CDR3. The V and J genes are TRBV18 and TRBJ2-7; no clear D. Trimming removed 6 bases at V and 0 bases at J, with 6 bases between. The CDR3 totals 12 residues. The germline V gene encodes CDR1 KGHSH and CDR2 LQKENI. CDR3 residues: CASSPSSYEQYF. CDR3 DNA: TGTGCCAGCTCCCCCAGCTCCTACGAGCAGTACTTC.

The chain uses TRBV4-2 and TRBJ2-1, with 9 nucleotides matching TRBD1. After removal of 4 bases from V and 8 bases from J, the junction contained 18 bases not matched to a gene. CDR3 length equals 18 residues. Germline CDR1 LGHNA, CDR2 YNFKEQ. The CDR3 sequence is CASSLNIATGTGKDEQFF. In DNA form, the CDR3 reads TGTGCCAGCAGCCTTAACATCGCGACCGGGACAGGGAAGGATGAGCAGTTCTTC.

The V gene is TRBV5-8, the J gene TRBJ1-2, with D possibly matching TRBD1 (5 bases). The CDR3 sequence is 13 residues long. V lost 4 bases and J lost 3, with 10 bases in between. The germline CDR1 and CDR2 sequences are SGHTS and YDEGEE. CDR3 sequence reads: CASSLGTDYGYTF. The CDR3 DNA follows: TGTGCCAGCAGCCTCGGGACGGACTATGGCTACACCTTC.

The CDR3 sequence: CASSILGGGGTGELFF. As DNA, the CDR3 is TGTGCCAGTAGTATTTTGGGCGGAGGGGGCACCGGGGAGCTGTTTTTT. The chain joins TRBV19 to TRBJ2-2, with D tentatively TRBD1 or TRBD2 (6 bases each). This CDR3 comprises 16 residues. Per germline, CDR1 LNHDA and CDR2 SQIVND (reference sequence). Trimming cost V 3 bases and J 4 bases, with 15 bases left between them.

The chain links TRBV5-5 to TRBJ2-7; TRBD1 is a possible D gene (6 bases). V shed 4 bases and J shed 3 bases, with 11 bases lying between them. The germline CDR1 and CDR2 sequences are SGHKS and YYEKEE (reference sequence). CDR3 length: 13 amino acids. As DNA, the CDR3 is TGTGCCAGCAGCGACCCACAGGGCTACGAGCAGTACTTC. Its protein is CASSDPQGYEQYF.

J is TRBJ2-7 and V is TRBV7-8, with TRBD2 matching 13 bases. Germline values: CDR1 SGHVS, CDR2 FQNEAQ. This CDR3 region has 19 residues. The ends lost 2 bases at V and 7 bases at J; junction bases unmatched: 17. The DNA for the CDR3 is TGTGCCAGCAGCTTATTAGAGGGCGGCTGGACTAGCGGGAGTGTGGAGCAGTACTTC. Translation: CASSLLEGGWTSGSVEQYF.

This chain links TRBV18 with TRBJ1-1; tentative D call: TRBD1 (5 bases). Germline CDR1 KGHSH, CDR2 LQKENI. This CDR3 has 17 residues. Trimming removed 2 bases from V and 4 bases from J, with 20 bases in between. CDR3 residues: CASSPGTGGHVGTEAFF. CDR3 bases: TGTGCCAGCTCACCAGGGACGGGGGGTCATGTGGGCACTGAAGCTTTCTTT.

The chain employs TRBV7-2 and TRBJ2-2; D gene ambiguous. This CDR3 spans 11 amino acids. Trimming pared 5 bases from V and 7 bases from J, leaving 5 bases between. Germline-derived CDR1 and CDR2 are SGHTA and FQGNSA. The CDR3 DNA follows: TGTGCCAGCAGCCTACTCGGGGAGCTGTTTTTT. Translated: CASSLLGELFF.

About this clone itself: The same CDR3 also results from other DNA sequences found in this sample. The chain is built from TRBV14 and TRBJ2-1, with TRBD2 matching 10 bases. The germline V gene encodes CDR1 SGHDN and CDR2 FVKESK. After removal of 4 bases from V and 4 bases from J, the junction contained 7 bases not matched to a gene. The CDR3 loop spans 16 amino acids. DNA for the CDR3: TGTGCCAGCAGCCCCTCAGGGACTAGCGTGTACAATGAGCAGTTCTTC. The encoded protein is CASSPSGTSVYNEQFF.